The 9 T cell receptor beta chains given below trace back to one sample, sequenced in a study of blood T cell repertoires in COVID-19. Some clones are missing from TCRdb's copy, which holds only in-frame ones; the method was immunoSEQ multiplex PCR. The sample has fewer than 200,000 clones, over 80% seen once. The sample taken for sequencing was PBMCs or T cells enriched from blood (not recorded which). Receptor source: a woman between 50 and 59 years old who had recovered from COVID-19.

The chain couples TRBV14 to TRBJ1-1; possible D gene TRBD1, 5 bases. V shed 1 base and J shed 1 base, with 13 bases lying between them. The CDR3 extends over 16 amino acids. The V gene's germline CDR1 is SGHDN and CDR2 FVKESK. CDR3 sequence: CASSQARTTSNTEAFF. As DNA, the CDR3 is TGTGCCAGCAGCCAAGCTAGGACAACTTCGAACACTGAAGCTTTCTTT.

V gene TRBV27 combines with J gene TRBJ2-1, with 10 bases that match TRBD2. Germline CDR1 reads MNHEY; CDR2 reads SMNVEV (reference sequence). J lost 4 bases, V lost 3 bases, and 6 bases had no gene match. The CDR3 is 16 amino acids. In DNA, the CDR3 is TGTGCCAGCAGTTTTCCTAGCGGGAGTCCATACAATGAGCAGTTCTTC. It specifies CASSFPSGSPYNEQFF.

This chain joins TRBV29-1 and TRBJ1-3; tentatively, D is TRBD1 (5 bases). V lost 4 bases, J lost 0 bases, and 10 bases lay in between. This CDR3 has 14 residues. CDR1 is SQVTM, CDR2 ANQGSEA, per germline. In DNA form, the CDR3 reads TGCAGCGTTGTAAACAGGAACTCTGGAAACACCATATATTTT. It specifies CSVVNRNSGNTIYF.

There are a few counts of this clone. CDR3 sequence: CASSPFGGGSDSPLHF. CDR3 nucleotides: TGTGCCAGCAGCCCCTTTGGTGGAGGGAGTGATTCACCCCTCCACTTT. The V gene is TRBV3-1 (or the pseudogene TRBV3-2), the J gene TRBJ1-6; no definite D call. The CDR3 has 16 amino acids. Per the germline V gene, CDR1 is LGHDT and CDR2 is YNNKEL (reference sequence). With 4 bases removed from V and 8 bases from J, the gap between germline ends came to 18 bases.

This chain connects TRBV14 to TRBJ1-2, with D possibly TRBD1 on 5 matching bases. There are 15 residues in the CDR3. Germline CDR1 SGHDN, CDR2 FVKESK. V lost 0 bases and J 6 bases, leaving 14 bases between the germline ends. The CDR3 protein is CASSQDARVGDGYTF. DNA for the CDR3: TGTGCCAGCAGCCAAGACGCCAGGGTCGGTGATGGCTACACCTTC.

This chain uses TRBV5-1 with TRBJ1-4; the D gene is possibly TRBD1 (5 bases). Trimming left V 0 bases short and J 0 bases short, with 9 bases between. The CDR3 runs 16 residues. Per the germline V gene, CDR1 is SGHRS and CDR2 is YFSETQ. The CDR3 here is CASSLGQLTTNEKLFF. The CDR3, as DNA: TGCGCCAGCAGCTTGGGACAGTTAACAACTAATGAAAAACTGTTTTTT.

V is TRBV4-1 and J is TRBJ2-1; D not certain. The germline gives CDR1 MGHRA, CDR2 YSYEKL. The CDR3 extends over 17 amino acids. The ends were cut back, 1 base at V and 0 bases at J, with 13 bases in the middle. CDR3 in amino acids: CASSQGLLESSYNEQFF. The CDR3 DNA follows: TGCGCCAGCAGCCAAGGACTCTTGGAGAGCTCCTACAATGAGCAGTTCTTC.

The rearrangement uses TRBV4-1 and TRBJ2-1, with 9 positions matching TRBD1. CDR3 length equals 16 residues. V lost 1 base to trimming and J lost 1 base; unmatched junction nucleotides: 2. The V gene's germline CDR1 is MGHRA and CDR2 YSYEKL. CDR3 in amino acids: CASSQAGTGSYNEQFF. The CDR3 nucleotides read TGCGCCAGCAGCCAAGCTGGGACAGGGTCCTACAATGAGCAGTTCTTC.

This chain connects TRBV29-1 to TRBJ2-3, with a tentative D call TRBD2 (5 bases). Trimming stripped 1 base from V and 3 bases from J, with 8 bases between. CDR3 length equals 13 residues. Per the germline V gene, CDR1 is SQVTM and CDR2 is ANQGSEA. The CDR3 spells CSVEVRGTDTQYF. CDR3 DNA sequence: TGCAGCGTTGAAGTTCGGGGAACAGATACGCAGTATTTT.